This T cell receptor beta chain was sequenced in a study of neurological immune-mediated disorders. Study-wide results and caveats: HTLV-1-associated myelopathy displayed the greatest TCR clonal expansion, and multiple sclerosis exhibited the smallest, lower than that of healthy controls.

In this sample, this clonotype turned up a few times. What it binds is not known. The CDR3 is 13 residues long. The germline V and J ends were trimmed by 7 bases and 3 bases, with 13 bases remaining between them. Per germline, CDR1 DFQATT and CDR2 SNEGSKA (reference sequence). TCRdb re-derived calls from the 5' RACE reads in MiXCR, one entry per CDR3 protein. The table includes 30,000 or so distinct CDR3 sequences, 10% to 15% detected once. Regarding time point: technical triplicate 2. The receptor's source is a female donor with HTLV-1-associated myelopathy (HAM/TSP). This chain uses TRBV20-1 with TRBJ2-1; D is perhaps TRBD2 (5 bases). Specimen: CD4+ T cells from blood. CDR3 loop: CSVLESFYNEQFF. Here the CDR3 DNA reads TGCAGTGTACTAGAGAGCTTCTACAATGAGCAGTTCTTC.